The T cell receptor (beta chain) described here comes from a study of radiation and T cells in renal cell carcinoma. Study information: Nephrectomy followed 15 Gy stereotactic body radiation by 4 weeks. Findings and caveats of the study: Top tumor clonotypes rose in blood 2 weeks post-radiation, then contracted.

Assay used: immunoSEQ multiplex PCR; TCRdb lists only in-frame clones, some missing. The sample contains roughly 120,000 clones, approximately 80% of which appear only once. Time point noted: blood 2 weeks post-SBRT. Treatment defined: 15 Gy SBRT to primary tumor, nephrectomy 4 weeks later. This renal cell carcinoma was of the clear cell type. On this clone itself: The antigen remains unidentified.

Germline CDR1 and CDR2: LGHNA and YSLEER. V lost 4 bases to trimming and J lost 0 bases, with 19 bases between them. CDR3 length equals 17 residues. The clonotype comes from a woman in her sixties or seventies with renal cell carcinoma. V usage is TRBV4-3 and J usage is TRBJ2-7; perhaps TRBD2 as D (7 bases). Source: blood, taken from a patient whose treatment included radiotherapy and nephrectomy. CDR3 residues: CASSPRYGGGVSYEQYF. CDR3 sequence (DNA): TGCGCCAGCAGCCCAAGATACGGCGGGGGCGTCTCCTACGAGCAGTACTTC.